This passage covers 5 T cell receptor beta chains from one sample sequenced in a study of CD8+ T cells in alopecia areata. Investigators isolated RNA and reverse transcribed it into cDNA to act as the sequencing template. The table came from immunoSEQ multiplex PCR; TCRdb's copy has only in-frame clones and leaves some out. The sample lists about 150,000 clones, about 50% occurring once. The sequencing used CD8+ T cells sorted from blood, collected at week 0. The source of these receptors is a human donor with alopecia areata.

This clone has just one count. The chain links TRBV25-1 to TRBJ2-5; D not resolved. Germline assignment: CDR1 MGHDK and CDR2 SYGVNS. The CDR3 loop spans 16 amino acids. Between the trimmed V and J ends, which lost 1 base and 5 bases, there was a span of 17 bases. The CDR3 nucleotides read TGTGCCAGCAGTGAATTGGGTCCGAGGATAAACGAGACCCAGTACTTC. Its protein product is CASSELGPRINETQYF.

This clone turned up a few times. This chain uses TRBV5-4 with TRBJ2-7; TRBD1 might be the D (6 bases). This CDR3 is 13 amino acids long. From germline, CDR1 is SGHNT and CDR2 YYREEE (reference sequence). The V and J ends lost 3 bases and 5 bases respectively, with 12 bases between them. CDR3 region: CASSSVPGDEQYF. Here the CDR3 DNA reads TGTGCCAGCAGCTCGGTACCAGGGGACGAGCAGTACTTC.

This clone came up a few times. The likely explanation is a read error, given a far larger clone one base away. Other DNA sequences in this sample translate to the same CDR3. V and J are TRBV11-2 and TRBJ1-2; D is unclear. This CDR3 contains 16 residues. Germline V CDR1 and CDR2: SGHAT, FQNNGV. Trimming cost V 5 bases and J 3 bases, with 19 bases left between them. The chain's CDR3 is CASSQVSLATDYGYTF. As DNA, the CDR3 is TGTGCCAGCAGCCAAGTTTCGCTAGCCACAGACTATGGCTACACCTTC.

This clone was seen a handful of times. The chain recombines TRBV19 with TRBJ2-7, with 11 bases identical to TRBD1. The V gene end was trimmed by 9 bases and the J gene end by 5 bases; junction bases not matched to a gene: 6. The CDR3 spans 13 residues. Germline values: CDR1 LNHDA, CDR2 SQIVND (reference sequence). CDR3 sequence: CASGTGGFNEQYF. CDR3 nucleotides: TGTGCCAGCGGGACAGGGGGATTCAACGAGCAGTACTTC.

V usage is TRBV7-2 and J usage is TRBJ1-1; no firm D call. With 4 bases removed from V and 7 bases from J, the gap between germline ends came to 13 bases. The CDR3 is made up of 13 amino acids. Germline V gene lookup returns CDR1 SGHTA and CDR2 FQGNSA. The CDR3 loop is CASSSSRTGEAFF. The CDR3 nucleotides read TGTGCCAGCAGCTCAAGTCGGACGGGTGAAGCTTTCTTT.